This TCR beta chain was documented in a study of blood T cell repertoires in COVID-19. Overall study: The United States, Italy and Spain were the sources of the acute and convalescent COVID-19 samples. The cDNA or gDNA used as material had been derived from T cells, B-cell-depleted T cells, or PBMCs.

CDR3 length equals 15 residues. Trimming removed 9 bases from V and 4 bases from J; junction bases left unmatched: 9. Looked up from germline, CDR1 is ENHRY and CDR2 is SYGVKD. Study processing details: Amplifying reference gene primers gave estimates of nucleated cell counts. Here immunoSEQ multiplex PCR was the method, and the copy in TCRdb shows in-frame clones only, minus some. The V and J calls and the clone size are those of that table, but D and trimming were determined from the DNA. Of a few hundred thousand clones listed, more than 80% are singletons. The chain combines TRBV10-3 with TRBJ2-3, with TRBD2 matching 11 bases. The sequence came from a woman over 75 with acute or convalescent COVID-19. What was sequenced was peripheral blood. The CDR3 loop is CAITPGTSGPDTQYF. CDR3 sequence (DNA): TGTGCCATTACCCCCGGGACTAGCGGCCCAGATACGCAGTATTTT.